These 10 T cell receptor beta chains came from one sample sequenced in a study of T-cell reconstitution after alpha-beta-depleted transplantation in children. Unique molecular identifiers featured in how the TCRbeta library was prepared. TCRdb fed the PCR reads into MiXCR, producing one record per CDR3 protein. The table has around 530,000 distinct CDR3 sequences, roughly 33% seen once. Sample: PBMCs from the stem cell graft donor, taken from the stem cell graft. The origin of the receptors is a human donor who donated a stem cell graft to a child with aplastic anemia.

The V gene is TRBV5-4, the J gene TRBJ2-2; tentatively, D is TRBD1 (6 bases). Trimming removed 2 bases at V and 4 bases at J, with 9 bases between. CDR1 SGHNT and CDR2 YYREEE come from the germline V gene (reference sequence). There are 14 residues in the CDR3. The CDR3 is CASSFFRGTGELFF. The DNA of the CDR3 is TGTGCCAGCAGCTTTTTCAGGGGCACCGGGGAGCTGTTTTTT. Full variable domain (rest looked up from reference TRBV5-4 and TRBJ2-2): ETGVTQSPTHLIKTRGQQVTLRCSSQSGHNTVSWYQQALGQGPQFIFQYYREEENGRGNFPPRFSGLQFPNYSSELNVNALELDDSALYLCASSFFRGTGELFFGEGSRLTVL.

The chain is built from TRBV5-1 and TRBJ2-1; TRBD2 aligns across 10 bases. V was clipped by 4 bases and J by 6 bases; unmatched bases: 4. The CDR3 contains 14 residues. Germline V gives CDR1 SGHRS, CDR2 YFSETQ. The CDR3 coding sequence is TGCGCCAGCAGCGAGGGACTAGCGCGCAATGAGCAGTTCTTC. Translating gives CASSEGLARNEQFF.

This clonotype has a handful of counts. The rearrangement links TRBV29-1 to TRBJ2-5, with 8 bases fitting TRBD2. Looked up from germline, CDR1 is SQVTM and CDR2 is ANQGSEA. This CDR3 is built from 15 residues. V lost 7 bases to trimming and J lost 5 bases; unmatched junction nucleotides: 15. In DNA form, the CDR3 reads TGCAGCGCCGGGCCAAATAACGGGAGGGCGGAGACCCAGTACTTC. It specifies CSAGPNNGRAETQYF.

CDR3 DNA: TGTGCCAGCAGCTCAATGCTCGGGGAGGCTGTCTCCTGCGAGCAGTACGTC. Protein sequence: CASSSMLGEAVSCEQYV. The chain couples TRBV11-2 to TRBJ2-7; TRBD2 is a possible D gene (6 bases). The germline V gene has CDR1 SGHAT and CDR2 FQNNGV. This CDR3 has 17 residues.

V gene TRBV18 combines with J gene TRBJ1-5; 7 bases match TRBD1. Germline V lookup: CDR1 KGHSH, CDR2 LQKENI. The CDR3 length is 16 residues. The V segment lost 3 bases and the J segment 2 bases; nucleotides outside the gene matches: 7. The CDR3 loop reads CASSPSTGSGNQPQHF. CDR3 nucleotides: TGTGCCAGCTCACCGTCGACAGGGAGTGGCAATCAGCCCCAGCATTTT.

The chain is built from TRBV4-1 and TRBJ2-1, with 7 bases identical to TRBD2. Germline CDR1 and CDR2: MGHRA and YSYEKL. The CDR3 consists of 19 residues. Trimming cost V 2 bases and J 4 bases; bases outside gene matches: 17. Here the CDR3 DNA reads TGCGCCAGCAGCCAAACAGCTAGCGGAATAGCTCCGGCATACAATGAGCAGTTCTTC. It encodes CASSQTASGIAPAYNEQFF.

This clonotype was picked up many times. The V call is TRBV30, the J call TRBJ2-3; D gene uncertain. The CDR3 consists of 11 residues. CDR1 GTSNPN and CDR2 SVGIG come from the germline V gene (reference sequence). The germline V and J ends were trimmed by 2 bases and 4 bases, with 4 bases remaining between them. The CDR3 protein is CAWSTADTQYF. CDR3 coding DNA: TGTGCCTGGAGTACCGCAGATACGCAGTATTTT.

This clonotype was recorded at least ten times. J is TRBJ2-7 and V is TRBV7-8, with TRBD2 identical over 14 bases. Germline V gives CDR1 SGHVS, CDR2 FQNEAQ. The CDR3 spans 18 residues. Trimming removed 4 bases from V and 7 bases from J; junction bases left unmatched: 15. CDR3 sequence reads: CASSSAHSTSGRAREQYF. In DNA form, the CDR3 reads TGTGCCAGCAGCTCAGCCCACTCGACTAGCGGGAGGGCCCGAGAGCAGTACTTC.

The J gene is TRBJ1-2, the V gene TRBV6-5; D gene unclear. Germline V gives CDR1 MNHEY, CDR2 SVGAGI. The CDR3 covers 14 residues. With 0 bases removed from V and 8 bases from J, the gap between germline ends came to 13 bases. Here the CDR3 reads CASSYSGQRRGYTF. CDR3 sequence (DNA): TGTGCCAGCAGTTACTCAGGCCAACGCCGGGGCTACACCTTC.

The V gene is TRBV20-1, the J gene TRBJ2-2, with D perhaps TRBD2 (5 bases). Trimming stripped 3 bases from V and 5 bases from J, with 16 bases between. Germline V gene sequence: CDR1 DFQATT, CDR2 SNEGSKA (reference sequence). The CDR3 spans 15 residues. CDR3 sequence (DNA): TGCAGTGCTAGGCATTCGACTATTAGGACCGGGGAGCTGTTTTTT. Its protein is CSARHSTIRTGELFF.